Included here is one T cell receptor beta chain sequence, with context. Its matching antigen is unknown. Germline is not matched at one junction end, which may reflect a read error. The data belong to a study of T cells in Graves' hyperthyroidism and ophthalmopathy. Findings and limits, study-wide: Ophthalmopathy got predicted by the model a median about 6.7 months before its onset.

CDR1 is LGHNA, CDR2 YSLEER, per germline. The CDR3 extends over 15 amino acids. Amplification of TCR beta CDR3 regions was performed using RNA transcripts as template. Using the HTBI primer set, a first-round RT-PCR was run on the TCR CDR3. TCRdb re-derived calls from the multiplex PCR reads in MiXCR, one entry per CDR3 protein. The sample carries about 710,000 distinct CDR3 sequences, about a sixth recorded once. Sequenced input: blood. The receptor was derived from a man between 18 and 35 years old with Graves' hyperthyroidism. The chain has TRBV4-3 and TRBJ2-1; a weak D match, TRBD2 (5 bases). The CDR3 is CASSQDSSSYNEQLF. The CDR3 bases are TGCGCCAGCAGCCAAGATTCTAGCTCCTACAATGAGCAGCTCTTC.